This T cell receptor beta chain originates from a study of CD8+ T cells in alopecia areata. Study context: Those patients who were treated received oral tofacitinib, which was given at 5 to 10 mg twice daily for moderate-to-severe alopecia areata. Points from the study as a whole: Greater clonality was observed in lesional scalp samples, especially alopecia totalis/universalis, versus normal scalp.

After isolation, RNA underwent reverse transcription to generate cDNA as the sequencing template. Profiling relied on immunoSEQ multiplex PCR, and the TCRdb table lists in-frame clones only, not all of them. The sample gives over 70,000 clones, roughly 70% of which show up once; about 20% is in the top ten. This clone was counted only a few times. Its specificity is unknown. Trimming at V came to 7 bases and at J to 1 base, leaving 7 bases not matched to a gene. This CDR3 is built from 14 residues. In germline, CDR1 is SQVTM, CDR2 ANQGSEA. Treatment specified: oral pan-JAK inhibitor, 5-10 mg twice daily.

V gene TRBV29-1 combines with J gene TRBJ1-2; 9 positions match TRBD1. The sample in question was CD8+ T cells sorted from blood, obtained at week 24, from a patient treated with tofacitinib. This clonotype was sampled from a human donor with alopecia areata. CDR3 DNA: TGCAGCGCCGAAGGGGACAGGGATAACTATGGCTACACCTTC. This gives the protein CSAEGDRDNYGYTF.